The 5 T cell receptor beta chains reported below all come from one sample, sequenced in a study of shared clonotypes between healthy human individuals. The repertoire was sequenced with immunoSEQ multiplex PCR; TCRdb's copy has only in-frame clones and lacks some. This table has about 2.2 million clones, just over 90% appearing once. Naive CD8 cells, CD45RO-negative and positively selected for CCR7, excluded terminally differentiated effector memory CD45RA+ cells. Sequences were obtained from naive CD8+ T cells from PBMCs. These receptors all stem from a man in his late teens or twenties in good health. Some clones in this sample may be carry-over from other donors' samples.

The chain couples TRBV2 to TRBJ2-3; D remains ambiguous. From germline, CDR1 is SNHLY and CDR2 FYNNEI. The V and J ends lost 6 bases and 3 bases respectively, with 19 bases between them. The CDR3 loop spans 16 amino acids. CDR3 sequence: CASSPGGPMFTDTQYF. DNA for the CDR3: TGTGCCAGCAGCCCCGGTGGCCCGATGTTTACAGATACGCAGTATTTT.

V gene TRBV5-8 combines with J gene TRBJ2-5; D could derive from TRBD1 or TRBD2 (7 bases each). Germline CDR1 and CDR2: SGHTS and YDEGEE. Deletions cut 0 bases from V and 5 bases from J, with 20 bases between. The CDR3 is 17 amino acids. CDR3 nucleotides: TGTGCCAGCAGCTTGGCGGGGGGACAGCACTACATGGAGACCCAGTACTTC. It yields the protein CASSLAGGQHYMETQYF.

The V gene is TRBV4-1, the J gene TRBJ2-7, with 7 bases lining up with TRBD2. The CDR3 covers 16 residues. The germline gives CDR1 MGHRA, CDR2 YSYEKL. The ends lost 3 bases at V and 7 bases at J; junction bases unmatched: 15. CDR3 in amino acids: CASSHRRDYGGREQYF. CDR3 coding DNA: TGCGCCAGCAGCCATCGCCGGGACTACGGGGGGAGGGAGCAGTACTTC.

Here the CDR3 DNA reads TGTGCCATCAGTGGTACAGGGGCCGGCGGGGAGCTGTTTTTT. This translates into CAISGTGAGGELFF. The V and J genes are TRBV10-3 and TRBJ2-2; the match to TRBD1 covers 7 bases. Losses at the gene ends were 4 bases for V and 7 bases for J; bases not matched to a gene: 6. This CDR3 has 14 amino acids. Germline V lookup: CDR1 ENHRY, CDR2 SYGVKD.

This clone came up once. This chain joins TRBV28 and TRBJ2-3, with D possibly TRBD2 on 5 matching bases. The CDR3 runs to 16 residues. CDR1 and CDR2 from the germline V gene are MDHEN and SYDVKM. V lost 5 bases and J 2 bases, leaving 17 bases between the germline ends. In DNA form, the CDR3 reads TGTGCCAGCAGTCCAGGACTGGCAGCCGTCACAGATACGCAGTATTTT. Protein product: CASSPGLAAVTDTQYF.